This TCR beta chain was recovered during a study of blood T cell repertoires in COVID-19. Across the study: PBMCs, B-cell-depleted T cells, or T cells provided the cDNA or gDNA that made up the material.

The data were produced by immunoSEQ multiplex PCR, yet TCRdb's version contains in-frame clones alone and is incomplete. Among under 200,000 clones listed, roughly 80% were seen once. The germline V gene has CDR1 SNHLY and CDR2 FYNNEI. V lost 5 bases to trimming and J lost 4 bases, with 9 bases between them. The CDR3 is 13 residues long. This receptor was identified in a woman aged 60-70 years who had recovered from COVID-19. Sequenced sample: PBMCs or T cells enriched from blood (not recorded which). The chain carries TRBV2 and TRBJ2-1; D call uncertain. This CDR3 reads CASSPTDYNEQFF. CDR3 nucleotides: TGTGCCAGCAGTCCGACTGATTACAATGAGCAGTTCTTC.